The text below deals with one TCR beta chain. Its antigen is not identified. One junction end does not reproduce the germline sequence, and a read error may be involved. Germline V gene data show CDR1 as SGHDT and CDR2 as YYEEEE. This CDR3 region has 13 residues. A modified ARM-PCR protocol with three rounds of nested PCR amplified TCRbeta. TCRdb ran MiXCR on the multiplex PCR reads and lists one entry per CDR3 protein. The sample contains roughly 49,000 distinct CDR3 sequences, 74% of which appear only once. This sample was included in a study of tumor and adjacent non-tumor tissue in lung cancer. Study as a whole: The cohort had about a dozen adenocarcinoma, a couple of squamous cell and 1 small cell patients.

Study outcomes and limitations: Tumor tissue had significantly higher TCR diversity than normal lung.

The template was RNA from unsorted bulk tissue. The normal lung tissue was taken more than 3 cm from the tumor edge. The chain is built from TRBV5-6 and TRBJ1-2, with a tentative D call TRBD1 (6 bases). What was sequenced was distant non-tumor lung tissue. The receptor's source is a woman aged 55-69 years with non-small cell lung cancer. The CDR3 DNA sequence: TGTGCCAGCAGCCCCGGACAGCCGTATGGCTACACTTTC. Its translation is CASSPGQPYGYTF.